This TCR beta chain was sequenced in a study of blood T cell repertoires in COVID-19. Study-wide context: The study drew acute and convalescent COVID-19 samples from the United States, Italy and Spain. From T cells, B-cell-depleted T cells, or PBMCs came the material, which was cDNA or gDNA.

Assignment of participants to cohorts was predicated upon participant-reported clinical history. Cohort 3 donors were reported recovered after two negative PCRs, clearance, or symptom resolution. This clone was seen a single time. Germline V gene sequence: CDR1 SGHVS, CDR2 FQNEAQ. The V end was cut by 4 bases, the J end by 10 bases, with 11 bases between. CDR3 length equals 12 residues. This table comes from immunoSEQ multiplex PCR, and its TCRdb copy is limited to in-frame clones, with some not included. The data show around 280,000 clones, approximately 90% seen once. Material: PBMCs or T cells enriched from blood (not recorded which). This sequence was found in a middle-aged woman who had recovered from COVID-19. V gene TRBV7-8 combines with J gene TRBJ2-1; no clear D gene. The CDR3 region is CASSSDLYEQFF. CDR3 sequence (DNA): TGTGCCAGCAGCTCCGACTTGTACGAGCAGTTCTTC. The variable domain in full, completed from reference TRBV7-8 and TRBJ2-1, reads GAGVSQSPRYKVAKRGQDVALRCDPISGHVSLFWYQQALGQGPEFLTYFQNEAQLDKSGLPSDRFFAERPEGSVSTLKIQRTQQEDSAVYLCASSSDLYEQFFGPGTRLTVL.